This TCR beta chain was profiled in a study of blood T cell repertoires in COVID-19. Study-wide background: COVID-19 samples collected from the United States, Italy and Spain covered acute and convalescent phases. T cells, B-cell-depleted T cells, or PBMCs provided the cDNA or gDNA that served as material.

V was pared by 1 base and J by 4 bases, with 5 bases of the junction left unmatched. Germline values: CDR1 SGHTA, CDR2 FQGTGA. This CDR3 is built from 16 residues. The authors' processing: Amplified reference gene primers provided the basis for estimating nucleated cell counts. Generated by immunoSEQ multiplex PCR, the TCRdb table keeps only in-frame clones and is missing some. The V and J calls and clone size are taken from that table; D and trimming were inferred from the DNA. The sample contains 60,000 to 65,000 clones, about 80% of which appear only once. This rearrangement joins TRBV7-3 to TRBJ2-2, with 8 bases that match TRBD1. Sequencing was carried out using peripheral blood. The sequence derives from a woman at least 80 years old with acute or convalescent COVID-19. DNA of the CDR3: TGTGCCAGCAGCTTAAGGGGGACAGGTGGCACCGGGGAGCTGTTTTTT. This translates into CASSLRGTGGTGELFF.